The T cell receptor beta chain under discussion was sequenced for a study of T cells in Graves' hyperthyroidism and ophthalmopathy. Using RNA transcripts as the source, TCR beta CDR3 regions were amplified. Researchers ran a first-round RT-PCR on the TCR CDR3 using the HTBI primer set. MiXCR, run by TCRdb on the multiplex PCR reads, gives a single entry per CDR3 protein. The repertoire holds about 500,000 distinct CDR3 sequences, with 16% as singletons. This receptor was taken from a young woman with Graves' hyperthyroidism. The sequencing input was blood.

This chain's CDR3 is CSATDVGTGGTYEQYF. CDR3 nucleotides: TGCAGTGCTACTGACGTTGGGACAGGAGGTACCTACGAGCAGTACTTC. The chain is built from TRBV20-1 and TRBJ2-7; 8 bases are shared with TRBD1. The CDR3 contains 16 residues. Germline V gives CDR1 DFQATT, CDR2 SNEGSKA (reference sequence). The V segment lost 4 bases and the J segment 2 bases; nucleotides outside the gene matches: 13.